This TCR beta chain was sequenced during a study of CD8+ T cells in alopecia areata. Study as a whole: Disease severity was quantified as SALT score of affected scalp area. Findings of the study overall: Sequenced scalp T cells also include alphabeta T cells resident in normal skin.

Isolated RNA was reverse transcribed into cDNA used as the sequencing template. The method was immunoSEQ multiplex PCR; TCRdb's version includes in-frame clones alone and lacks a portion of them. The data show fewer than 250,000 clones, roughly 44% seen once. Treatment specified: oral pan-JAK inhibitor, 5-10 mg twice daily. As to this clone: Its antigen is undetermined.

The CDR3 totals 15 residues. Looked up from germline, CDR1 is LGHNA and CDR2 is YNFKEQ. V shed 0 bases and J shed 4 bases, with 10 bases lying between them. J is TRBJ1-5 and V is TRBV4-2; D perhaps matches TRBD1 (5 bases). Sequencing was performed on CD4+ T cells sorted from blood, taken at roughly week 36, from a patient treated with tofacitinib. The sequence was collected from a human donor with alopecia areata. The CDR3 sequence: CASSQEWRGNQPQHF. Here the CDR3 DNA reads TGTGCCAGCAGCCAAGAATGGCGGGGGAATCAGCCCCAGCATTTT.